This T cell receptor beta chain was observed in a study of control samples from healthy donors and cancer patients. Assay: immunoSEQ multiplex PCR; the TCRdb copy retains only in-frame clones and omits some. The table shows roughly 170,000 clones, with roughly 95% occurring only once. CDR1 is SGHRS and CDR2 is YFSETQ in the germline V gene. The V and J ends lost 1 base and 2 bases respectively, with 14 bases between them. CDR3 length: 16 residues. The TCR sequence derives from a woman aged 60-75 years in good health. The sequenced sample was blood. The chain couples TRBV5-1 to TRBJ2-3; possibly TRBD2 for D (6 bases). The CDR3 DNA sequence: TGCGCCAGCAGCTTGTACCGGGACTTGGACACAGATACGCAGTATTTT. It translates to CASSLYRDLDTDTQYF. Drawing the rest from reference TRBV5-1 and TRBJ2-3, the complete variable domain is KAGVTQTPRYLIKTRGQQVTLSCSPISGHRSVSWYQQTPGQGLQFLFEYFSETQRNKGNFPGRFSGRQFSNSRSEMNVSTLELGDSALYLCASSLYRDLDTDTQYFGPGTRLTVL.